Listed below are T cell receptor beta chains from one sample, sequenced in a study of OX40 agonist ivuxolimab in advanced cancers. The repertoire was sequenced with immunoSEQ multiplex PCR; TCRdb's copy has only in-frame clones and lacks some. The table has 50,000 to 70,000 clones, over 75% seen once. Material: CD4+ or CD8+ T cells sorted from blood, obtained in a trial of the OX40 agonist ivuxolimab. Receptor source: an adult with an advanced solid tumor such as melanoma, head and neck, liver or kidney cancer. Both conserved end residues are part of each CDR3. A D gene is named only where the DNA matches it firmly. The size entry is marked missing in some rows and otherwise reads once, few, many or a size class.

>TRBJ2-4|once|-|TRBV5-4
TGTGCCAGCAGCAACGGCGTCATTCAGTACTTC
CASSNGVIQYF
>TRBJ1-1|-|TRBD1|TRBV27
TGTGCCAGCAGTTTAAGGGGGCCAGGGCAAGCTTTCTTT
CASSLRGPGQAFF
>TRBJ1-1|-|-|TRBV7-6
TGTGCCAGCAGCGAGGGGGGCACTGAAGCTTTCTTT
CASSEGGTEAFF
>TRBJ2-3|-|TRBD2|TRBV11-2
TGTGCCAGCAGCTTAGATGTTACTAGCGGGGGGCAGGTAGATACGCAGTATTTT
CASSLDVTSGGQVDTQYF
>TRBJ2-2|-|TRBD1|TRBV5-1
TGCGCCAGCAGCACAGCCTACAGGGGGGCCGGGGAGCTGTTTTTT
CASSTAYRGAGELFF
>TRBJ1-1|few|-|TRBV10-3
TGTGCCATCAGTGAATACAAAGGCACTGAAGCTTTCTTT
CAISEYKGTEAFF
>TRBJ1-6|-|TRBD1|TRBV15
TGTGCCACCAGCGAACAGGGGTCGATGAATAATTCACCCCTCCACTTT
CATSEQGSMNNSPLHF
>TRBJ2-7|-|-|TRBV14
TGTGCCAGCAGCCTAGCCCCACGACACACCCTTTACTACGAGCAGTACTTC
CASSLAPRHTLYYEQYF
>TRBJ2-3|-|-|TRBV2
TGTGCCAGCGTAGCAGGGGCAGATACGCAGTATTTT
CASVAGADTQYF
>TRBJ1-2|-|TRBD1|TRBV27
TGTGCCAGCAGTTTGGGACAGGGGAATTGGGCTGGCTACACCTTC
CASSLGQGNWAGYTF
>TRBJ2-3|-|TRBD2|TRBV5-4
TGTGCCAGCAGCTTGGGGCGGGGGGTATACACAGATACGCAGTATTTT
CASSLGRGVYTDTQYF
>TRBJ1-2|-|-|TRBV27
TGTGCCAGCGGACCCTGGGGCGCCGGGCATGGCTACACCTTC
CASGPWGAGHGYTF
>TRBJ2-7|-|-|TRBV27
TGTGCCAGCAGTCGAGAGGGGATCTCCTACGAGCAGTACTTC
CASSREGISYEQYF
>TRBJ1-6|-|-|TRBV15
TGTGCCACCACGCCGCATTGGGTTAATTCACCCCTCCACTTT
CATTPHWVNSPLHF
>TRBJ2-3|-|TRBD1|TRBV7-9
TGTGCCAGCAGCTCGACAGGGGGCGAGTCGGATACGCAGTATTTT
CASSSTGGESDTQYF
>TRBJ1-5|-|-|TRBV15
TGTGCCACCAGGCTACCAGGGTTAGGACAGCCCCAGCATTTT
CATRLPGLGQPQHF
>TRBJ2-7|-|TRBD1|TRBV4-3
TGCGCCAGCAGCCAAAACAGGGGGAACCCCTACGAGCAGTACTTC
CASSQNRGNPYEQYF
>TRBJ2-1|-|-|TRBV7-2
TGTGCCAGCAGCTCCACAGTGAGCTCCTACAATGAGCAGTTCTTC
CASSSTVSSYNEQFF
>TRBJ2-1|-|-|TRBV27
TGTGCCAGCAGTTTTGTTATGGAGACTTACAATGAGCAGTTCTTC
CASSFVMETYNEQFF
>TRBJ2-7|-|-|TRBV7-9
TGTGCCAGCAGCTTAACGCAGGACTCCTACGAGCAGTACTTC
CASSLTQDSYEQYF
>TRBJ1-4|-|TRBD1|TRBV6-5
TGTGCCAGCAGTTACACGGTCCAGGGGGTTAATGAAAAACTGTTTTTT
CASSYTVQGVNEKLFF
>TRBJ2-7|-|-|TRBV27
TGTGCCAGCAGTTTATCGGGGGTTGGGGAGCAGTACTTC
CASSLSGVGEQYF
>TRBJ2-1|once|TRBD1|TRBV5-1
TGCGCCAGCAGCTTGGGACAGGGGGCCTACAATGAGCAGTTCTTC
CASSLGQGAYNEQFF
>TRBJ2-1|-|-|TRBV19
TGTGCCAGTAGTGGCCTATCCCCAGAGGAGCCACTTCCCTACAATGAGCAGTTCTTC
CASSGLSPEEPLPYNEQFF
>TRBJ2-7|-|-|TRBV4-1
TGCGCCAGCAGCCATGGGGGAAACAGCGAGCAGTACTTC
CASSHGGNSEQYF
>TRBJ1-1|-|-|TRBV15
TGTGCCACCAGCACCGAACACCACACTGAAGCTTTCTTT
CATSTEHHTEAFF
>TRBJ2-7|-|TRBD1|TRBV7-2
TGTGCCAGCAGCTCATCGAGGGACAGCACCTACGAGCAGTACTTC
CASSSSRDSTYEQYF
>TRBJ1-2|-|-|TRBV2
TGTGCCAGCAACTATGGCTACACCTTC
CASNYGYTF
>TRBJ2-7|-|-|TRBV13
-
CASSLGPGAVRQAF
>TRBJ1-1|-|-|TRBV7-2
TGTGCCAGCAGCTTTAGCGGCCTACCCCCCGAAGCTTTCTTT
CASSFSGLPPEAFF
>TRBJ2-1|-|-|TRBV4-3
TGCGCCAGCAGCCAAGACCAGCGGACAAGCTCCTACAATGAGCAGTTCTTC
CASSQDQRTSSYNEQFF
>TRBJ1-2|-|-|TRBV28
TGTGCCAGCAGTTTAGAGGACGTAGATGTCTATGGCTACACCTTC
CASSLEDVDVYGYTF
>TRBJ1-2|-|TRBD1|TRBV11-2
TGTGCCAGCAGCTTTACAGGGGACCACCTCTATGGCTACACCTTC
CASSFTGDHLYGYTF
>TRBJ1-6|-|-|TRBV11-2
TGTGCCAGCAGCGATGATTCACCCCTCCACTTT
CASSDDSPLHF
>TRBJ2-5|-|-|TRBV4-3
TGCGCCAGCAGCCAAGGTCTCCTTAGAGAGACCCAGTACTTC
CASSQGLLRETQYF
>TRBJ1-1|-|-|TRBV11-2
TGTGCCAGCAGCTTAGGGTTCGGGGGCACTGAAGCTTTCTTT
CASSLGFGGTEAFF
>TRBJ1-1|-|-|TRBV19
TGTGCCAGTAGTAGGTCCTTCTTTAACGAAGCTTTCTTT
CASSRSFFNEAFF
>TRBJ2-7|few|-|TRBV18
TGTGCCAGTTCCGGGACTTCCCGTACGGTGAAGTACTTC
CASSGTSRTVKYF
>TRBJ1-2|-|-|TRBV6-5
TGTGCCAGCAGTTCTTACAGCCCCTATGGCTACACCTTC
CASSSYSPYGYTF
>TRBJ2-1|-|-|TRBV7-6
TGTGCCAGCAACCCCCTTATCAGTAGCTCCTACAATGAGCAGTTCTTC
CASNPLISSSYNEQFF
>TRBJ1-1|-|-|TRBV4-1
TGCGCCAGCAGCCGGGGGGGCGAGAACACTGAAGCTTTCTTT
CASSRGGENTEAFF
>TRBJ2-1|-|-|TRBV4-3
TGCGCCAGCAGCCAAGTCCGCCTAGCGATTGAGCAGTTCTTC
CASSQVRLAIEQFF
>TRBJ2-7|-|TRBD2|TRBV27
TGTGCCAGCAGTCAAAACCTAGCGGTAAATTCCTACGAGCAGTACTTC
CASSQNLAVNSYEQYF